This T cell receptor (beta chain) comes out of a study of T cell responses to AZD1222 COVID-19 vaccine. Regarding the study as a whole: With two AZD1222 doses given, Spike-specific TCR breadth and depth both rose. There were mostly white British donors and more females than males, and clonal diversity was possibly underestimated.

This CDR3 spans 14 amino acids. V lost 5 bases to trimming and J lost 2 bases, with 13 bases between them. Germline V gene sequence: CDR1 MGHRA, CDR2 YSYEKL. Turning to this clone: Its antigen is currently unknown.

Data came from immunoSEQ multiplex PCR; TCRdb stores just in-frame clones and leaves some out. The repertoire consists of 140,000 to 150,000 clones, with about 81% occurring once and the leading ten covering 4.1%. The chain carries TRBV4-1 and TRBJ2-7, with D unresolved. The material was peripheral blood, obtained on day 0 of MenACWY control vaccination. This clonotype was sampled from an adult in good health. CDR3 amino acids: CASSEAGSTYEQYF. The CDR3 DNA follows: TGCGCCAGCAGCGAGGCAGGTTCGACCTACGAGCAGTACTTC.